Below are 4 T cell receptor beta chains sequenced from a single sample in a study of cytotoxic CD8 clonotypes in ibrutinib-treated CLL. The method was immunoSEQ multiplex PCR; TCRdb's version includes in-frame clones alone and lacks a portion of them. The sample records 8,500 to 13,000 clones, approximately 80% being singletons. Sequencing used PBMCs, obtained at disease progression, from a patient treated with ibrutinib. All receptors derive from a human donor with chronic lymphocytic leukemia.

The chain uses TRBV29-1 and TRBJ1-1; 8 positions agree with TRBD1. The J segment lost 1 base and the V segment lost 7 bases, leaving 5 bases of the junction unmatched. Per the germline V gene, CDR1 is SQVTM and CDR2 is ANQGSEA. The CDR3 runs 13 residues. The CDR3 is CSARGLSNTEAFF. The CDR3 DNA reads TGCAGCGCCAGGGGGCTCTCGAACACTGAAGCTTTCTTT.

V and J are TRBV5-1 and TRBJ1-4; D remains unclear. The ends were cut back, 3 bases at V and 5 bases at J, with 8 bases in the middle. The CDR3 loop spans 13 amino acids. Germline assignment: CDR1 SGHRS and CDR2 YFSETQ. In DNA form, the CDR3 reads TGCGCCAGCAGCTCAGGTCCCAATGAAAAACTGTTTTTT. As protein: CASSSGPNEKLFF.

The V gene is TRBV6-6, the J gene TRBJ1-1, with 7 bases aligning to TRBD1. V gave up 5 bases and J gave up 2 bases; unmatched junction bases: 5. CDR1 and CDR2 from the germline V gene are MNHNY and SVGAGI (reference sequence). CDR3 length equals 14 residues. The CDR3 DNA reads as TGTGCCAGCAGTCGACAGGGAGGAAACACTGAAGCTTTCTTT. Encoded protein: CASSRQGGNTEAFF.

V gene TRBV7-2 combines with J gene TRBJ1-2; D is uncertain. Germline V lookup: CDR1 SGHTA, CDR2 FQGNSA. Trimming shortened V by 5 bases and J by 8 bases, and 15 bases separated the two germline ends. The length of the CDR3 is 13 residues. This chain's CDR3 is CASSPRAAGGYTF. The DNA of the CDR3 is TGTGCCAGCAGCCCCCGGGCCGCGGGGGGCTACACCTTC.